The present T cell receptor beta chain was sequenced within a study of OX40 agonist ivuxolimab in advanced cancers. Study details: A history of anti-PD-1, anti-PD-L1 or anti-CTLA-4 therapy was acceptable, and over 30% had some.

The CDR3 totals 17 residues. V trimming: 4 bases; J trimming: 6 bases; junction bases outside the gene matches: 7. CDR1 is MDHEN and CDR2 is SYDVKM in the germline V gene. As concerns this clone: The antigen remains unidentified.

If patients had autoimmune disease history or systemic immunosuppression, they were excluded. Profiling relied on immunoSEQ multiplex PCR, and the TCRdb table lists in-frame clones only, not all of them. The table has tens of thousands of clones, over 60% seen once. Overall study results and limits: Relative to CD4+, CD8+ T cells held more expanded clones on average.

This clonotype was sampled from an adult with an advanced solid tumor such as melanoma, head and neck, liver or kidney cancer. The rearrangement links TRBV28 to TRBJ2-1, with 15 nucleotides matching TRBD2. The material sequenced was CD4+ or CD8+ T cells sorted from blood, taken in a trial of the OX40 agonist ivuxolimab. The CDR3 reads CASSSWMGLAGGNEQFF. CDR3 bases: TGTGCCAGCAGTTCTTGGATGGGACTAGCGGGAGGCAATGAGCAGTTCTTC.